The subject of this entry is one TCR beta chain. This specimen comes from a study of blood T cell repertoires in COVID-19. About the study: The United States, Italy and Spain supplied acute and convalescent COVID-19 samples.

Germline-derived CDR1 and CDR2 are KGHSH and LQKENI. The CDR3 covers 17 residues. With 3 bases clipped from V and 0 bases from J, the junction kept 8 bases outside the gene matches. Study processing details: Reference gene primer amplification in the assay estimated nucleated cell counts. The repertoire was sequenced with immunoSEQ multiplex PCR; TCRdb's copy has only in-frame clones and lacks some. V, J and clone size reflect that table, while D and trimming were determined from the DNA. The sample carries roughly 290,000 clones, around four fifths recorded once. V and J are TRBV18 and TRBJ1-1, with 9 bases that match TRBD1. The sample consisted of peripheral blood. The sequence was collected from a woman between 50 and 59 years old with active or convalescent COVID-19. CDR3 region: CASSPTGTGSMNTEAFF. The CDR3 DNA follows: TGTGCCAGCTCACCTACCGGGACAGGGAGCATGAACACTGAAGCTTTCTTT. Based on the CDR3 plus reference TRBV18 and TRBJ1-1, the full variable domain is NAGVMQNPRHLVRRRGQEARLRCSPMKGHSHVYWYRQLPEEGLKFMVYLQKENIIDESGMPKERFSAEFPKEGPSILRIQQVVRGDSAAYFCASSPTGTGSMNTEAFFGQGTRLTVV.